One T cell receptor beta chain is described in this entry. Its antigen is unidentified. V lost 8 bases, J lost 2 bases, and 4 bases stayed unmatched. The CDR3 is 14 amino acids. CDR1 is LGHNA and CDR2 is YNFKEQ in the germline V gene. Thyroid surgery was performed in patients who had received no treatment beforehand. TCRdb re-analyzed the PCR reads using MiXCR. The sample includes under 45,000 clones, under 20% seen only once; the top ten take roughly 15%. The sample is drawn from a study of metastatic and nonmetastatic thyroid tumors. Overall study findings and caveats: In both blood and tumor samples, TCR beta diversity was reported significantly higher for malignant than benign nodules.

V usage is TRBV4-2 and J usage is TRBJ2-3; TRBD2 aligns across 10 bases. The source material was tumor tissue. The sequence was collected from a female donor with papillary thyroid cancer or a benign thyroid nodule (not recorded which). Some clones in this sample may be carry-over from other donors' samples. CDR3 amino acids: CASQAGGHTDTQYF. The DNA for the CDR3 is TGTGCCAGCCAAGCGGGAGGGCACACAGATACGCAGTATTTT.